The 14 T cell receptor beta chains presented below share a single source sample, sequenced in a study of vaccination effects on CD4 cells after COVID-19. Measured with immunoSEQ multiplex PCR; TCRdb has only the in-frame clones, and not every one. The sample holds under 55,000 clones; roughly 72% are singletons and the top ten take over 6.5%. CD4+ T cell isolation took place after more than eight days of culture. All study participants received two doses of BNT162b2 or mRNA-1273 vaccine. Their antigen targets remain unknown. Sequencing used CD4+ T cells from PBMCs cultured without peptide, obtained after COVID-19 vaccination. The receptors derive from a human donor who received a COVID-19 vaccine.

J is TRBJ1-1 and V is TRBV7-8; unclear D gene. The CDR3 length is 14 residues. Looked up from germline, CDR1 is SGHVS and CDR2 is FQNEAQ. V was pared by 5 bases and J by 6 bases, with 16 bases between. CDR3 in amino acids: CASSTRTGQPEAFF. In DNA, the CDR3 is TGTGCCAGCAGCACCCGGACCGGGCAGCCTGAAGCTTTCTTT.

This rearrangement joins TRBV30 to TRBJ1-1; no clear D gene. This CDR3 has 12 residues. V gave up 5 bases and J gave up 11 bases, with 18 bases separating them. CDR1 is GTSNPN and CDR2 is SVGIG in the germline V gene (reference sequence). The CDR3 DNA reads as TGTGCCTGGGGCCCGGGCGGGCGTTTGGCTTTCTTT. Translation gives CAWGPGGRLAFF. The complete variable domain, with remaining parts taken from reference TRBV30 and TRBJ1-1, reads SQTIHQWPATLVQPVGSPLSLECTVEGTSNPNLYWYRQAAGRGLQLLFYSVGIGQISSEVPQNLSASRPQDRQFILSSKKLLLSDSGFYLCAWGPGGRLAFFGQGTRLTVV.

A few counts support this clone. The V and J genes are TRBV10-3 and TRBJ1-5, with D unclear. The V end lost 0 bases, the J end lost 2 bases, and 11 bases lay between the germline ends. The CDR3 is made up of 16 amino acids. Germline values: CDR1 ENHRY, CDR2 SYGVKD. The CDR3: CAISESKGYGNQPQHF. CDR3 coding DNA: TGTGCCATCAGTGAGTCGAAAGGGTACGGCAATCAGCCCCAGCATTTT.

V gene TRBV2 combines with J gene TRBJ1-6; perhaps TRBD1 as D (6 bases). The CDR3 contains 13 residues. The germline V and J ends were trimmed by 10 bases and 7 bases, with 14 bases remaining between them. CDR1 SNHLY and CDR2 FYNNEI come from the germline V gene. The CDR3 region is CATTGQTNSPLHF. The CDR3, as DNA: TGTGCCACCACAGGACAGACGAATTCACCCCTCCACTTT. The variable domain in full, completed from reference TRBV2 and TRBJ1-6, reads EPEVTQTPSHQVTQMGQEVILRCVPISNHLYFYWYRQILGQKVEFLVSFYNNEISEKSEIFDDQFSVERPDGSNFTLKIRSTKLEDSAMYFCATTGQTNSPLHFGNGTRLTVT.

This clone was seen more than once but under ten times. V gene TRBV7-8 combines with J gene TRBJ1-6; possibly TRBD1 for D (6 bases). Germline V gene lookup returns CDR1 SGHVS and CDR2 FQNEAQ. This CDR3 is built from 15 residues. V was clipped by 8 bases and J by 0 bases, with 11 bases between them. CDR3 DNA: TGTGCCAGCTTAACAGGGAGCTCCTATAATTCACCCCTCCACTTT. Protein: CASLTGSSYNSPLHF.

There are a few counts of this clone. The gene calls are TRBV9 and TRBJ1-2; possible D gene TRBD1, 5 bases. CDR1 and CDR2 from the germline V gene are SGDLS and YYNGEE. The ends were cut back, 7 bases at V and 3 bases at J, with 19 bases in the middle. The CDR3 runs 15 residues. CDR3 loop: CASSDRGRPDYGYTF. As DNA, the CDR3 is TGTGCCAGCTCCGACAGAGGACGGCCCGACTATGGCTACACCTTC.

V and J are TRBV10-2 and TRBJ1-2, with no clear D. V lost 6 bases to trimming and J lost 3 bases, with 11 bases between them. Germline-derived CDR1 and CDR2 are WSHSY and SAAADI. The CDR3 spans 13 residues. CDR3 region: CASREGLDYGYTF. The CDR3 bases are TGCGCCAGCAGGGAGGGTTTGGACTATGGCTACACCTTC.

V and J are TRBV5-1 and TRBJ1-1, with D unclear. The germline V gene encodes CDR1 SGHRS and CDR2 YFSETQ. This CDR3 has 16 residues. V was shortened by 1 base and J by 1 base, with 14 bases between the two germline ends. The CDR3 sequence: CASSLRLMGENTEAFF. The CDR3 region has the DNA TGCGCCAGCAGCTTGCGGCTTATGGGCGAGAACACTGAAGCTTTCTTT.

This clone was detected only once. V and J are TRBV6-1 and TRBJ2-5; D gene ambiguous. The ends were cut back, 2 bases at V and 5 bases at J, with 6 bases in the middle. The CDR3 is made up of 12 amino acids. Germline-derived CDR1 and CDR2 are MNHNS and SASEGT. CDR3 bases: TGTGCCAGCAGTGAACAGGCGGAGACCCAGTACTTC. Translation: CASSEQAETQYF.

The rearrangement links TRBV19 to TRBJ1-3, with D uncertain. The CDR3 has 15 residues. Trimming removed 4 bases at V and 0 bases at J, with 10 bases between. CDR1 and CDR2 (germline): LNHDA, SQIVND (reference sequence). The CDR3 is CASSSRFSSGNTIYF. Written as DNA, the CDR3 is TGTGCCAGTAGTAGCAGGTTCAGCTCTGGAAACACCATATATTTT. The full variable domain, rest sourced from reference TRBV19 and TRBJ1-3, is DGGITQSPKYLFRKEGQNVTLSCEQNLNHDAMYWYRQDPGQGLRLIYYSQIVNDFQKGDIAEGYSVSREKKESFPLTVTSAQKNPTAFYLCASSSRFSSGNTIYFGEGSWLTVV.

The rearrangement links TRBV30 to TRBJ2-7; the D gene is possibly TRBD2 (5 bases). The CDR3 covers 14 residues. V was pared by 3 bases and J by 10 bases, with 22 bases between. Per germline, CDR1 GTSNPN and CDR2 SVGIG (reference sequence). This chain's CDR3 is CAWSPPAPTRGQYF. CDR3 coding DNA: TGTGCCTGGAGCCCCCCAGCTCCCACCCGGGGTCAGTACTTC.

The chain's CDR3 is CAINGQGAYEQYF. In DNA, the CDR3 is TGTGCCATCAACGGACAGGGGGCCTACGAGCAGTACTTC. The gene calls are TRBV10-3 and TRBJ2-7, with TRBD1 identical over 10 bases. The CDR3 sequence is 13 residues long. Germline V CDR1 and CDR2: ENHRY, SYGVKD. The V gene end was trimmed by 7 bases and the J gene end by 2 bases; junction bases not matched to a gene: 2.

The J gene is TRBJ1-5, the V gene TRBV4-1; no reliable D call. The germline gives CDR1 MGHRA, CDR2 YSYEKL. This CDR3 is 18 amino acids long. Trimming removed 3 bases at V and 1 base at J, with 19 bases between. The DNA of the CDR3 is TGCGCCAGCAGCCAGGGGTCGGCTAACATCAGAAGCAATCAGCCCCAGCATTTT. Translated, it gives CASSQGSANIRSNQPQHF.

The J gene is TRBJ2-1, the V gene TRBV18, with D possibly TRBD2 on 7 matching bases. CDR1 KGHSH and CDR2 LQKENI come from the germline V gene. V was pared by 6 bases and J by 6 bases, with 21 bases between. There are 16 residues in the CDR3. Written as DNA, the CDR3 is TGTGCCAGCTCCCAGAATGGCGGGGGCGCATCCAATGAGCAGTTCTTC. This sequence encodes CASSQNGGGASNEQFF.